This T cell receptor (beta chain) was obtained from a study of blood T cell repertoires in COVID-19. The CDR3 has 15 residues. Per germline, CDR1 SGHRS and CDR2 YFSETQ. V shed 2 bases and J 3 bases; nucleotides not matched to a gene: 8. Some clones are missing from TCRdb's copy, which holds only in-frame ones; the method was immunoSEQ multiplex PCR. The table has tens of thousands of clones, approximately 80% seen once. This TCR came from a woman older than 75 with acute or convalescent COVID-19. The specimen was peripheral blood. The chain has TRBV5-1 and TRBJ2-7, with 7 positions matching TRBD2. CDR3 amino acids: CASSFLADPSYEQYF. The CDR3 DNA reads TGCGCCAGCAGCTTTCTAGCGGACCCTAGCTACGAGCAGTACTTC. The full variable domain, its missing parts supplied by reference TRBV5-1 and TRBJ2-7, is KAGVTQTPRYLIKTRGQQVTLSCSPISGHRSVSWYQQTPGQGLQFLFEYFSETQRNKGNFPGRFSGRQFSNSRSEMNVSTLELGDSALYLCASSFLADPSYEQYFGPGTRLTVT.